This T cell receptor (beta chain) was found in a study of a mutant IDH1 vaccine in newly diagnosed glioma. For the study at large: Of treated patients, 62.5% were men and 37.5% women, averaging about 40 years.

This clone was detected a few times. Antigen specificity is unknown. This CDR3 spans 14 amino acids. The germline V gene encodes CDR1 GTSNPN and CDR2 SVGIG (reference sequence). V lost 4 bases and J 4 bases, leaving 14 bases between the germline ends. Clones were read by immunoSEQ multiplex PCR, and TCRdb kept only the in-frame ones, dropping some. The sample lists around 36,000 clones, 80% to 95% seen once, with around 3% in the top ten. Time point described: week 5, during vaccination. A 20-mer mutant IDH1 peptide at 300 ug was injected subcutaneously with topical imiquimod. This TCR came from a man aged 45 to 65 with glioma. This chain links TRBV30 with TRBJ1-5; D possibly corresponds to TRBD1 (6 bases). The sequencing used PBMCs, collected from a glioma patient whose treatment included an IDH1 peptide vaccine. The CDR3, as DNA: TGTGCCTGGACGTCACAGGGCGGAAATCAGCCCCAGCATTTT. It translates to CAWTSQGGNQPQHF.